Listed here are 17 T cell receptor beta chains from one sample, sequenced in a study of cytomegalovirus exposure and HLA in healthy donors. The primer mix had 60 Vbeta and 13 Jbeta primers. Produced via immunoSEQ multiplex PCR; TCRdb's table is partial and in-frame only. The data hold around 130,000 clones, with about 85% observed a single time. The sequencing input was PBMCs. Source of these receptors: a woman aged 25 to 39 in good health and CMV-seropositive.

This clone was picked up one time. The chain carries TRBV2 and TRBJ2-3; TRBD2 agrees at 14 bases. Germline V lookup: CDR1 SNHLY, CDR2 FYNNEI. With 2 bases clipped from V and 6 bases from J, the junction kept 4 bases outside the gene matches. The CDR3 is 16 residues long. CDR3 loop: CASSEWTSGGLDTQYF. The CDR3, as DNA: TGTGCCAGCAGTGAATGGACTAGCGGGGGGTTGGATACGCAGTATTTT. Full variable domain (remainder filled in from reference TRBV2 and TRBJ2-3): EPEVTQTPSHQVTQMGQEVILRCVPISNHLYFYWYRQILGQKVEFLVSFYNNEISEKSEIFDDQFSVERPDGSNFTLKIRSTKLEDSAMYFCASSEWTSGGLDTQYFGPGTRLTVL.

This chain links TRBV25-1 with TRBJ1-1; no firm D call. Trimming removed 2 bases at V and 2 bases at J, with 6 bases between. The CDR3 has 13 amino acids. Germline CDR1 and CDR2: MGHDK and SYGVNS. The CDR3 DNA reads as TGTGCCAGCAGTGAAGAGGGAAACACTGAAGCTTTCTTT. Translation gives CASSEEGNTEAFF.

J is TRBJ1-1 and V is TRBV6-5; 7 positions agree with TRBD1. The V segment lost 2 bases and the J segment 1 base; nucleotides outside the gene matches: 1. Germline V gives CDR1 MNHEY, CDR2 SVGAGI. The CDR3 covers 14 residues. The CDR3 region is CASSYDRANTEAFF. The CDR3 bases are TGTGCCAGCAGTTACGACAGGGCGAACACTGAAGCTTTCTTT.

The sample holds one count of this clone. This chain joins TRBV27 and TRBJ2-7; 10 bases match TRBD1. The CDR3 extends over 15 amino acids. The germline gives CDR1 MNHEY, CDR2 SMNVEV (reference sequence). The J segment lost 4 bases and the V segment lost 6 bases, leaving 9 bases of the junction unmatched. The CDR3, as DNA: TGTGCCAGCAGCCTCGGACAGGGGGAAAGGTACGAGCAGTACTTC. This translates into CASSLGQGERYEQYF.

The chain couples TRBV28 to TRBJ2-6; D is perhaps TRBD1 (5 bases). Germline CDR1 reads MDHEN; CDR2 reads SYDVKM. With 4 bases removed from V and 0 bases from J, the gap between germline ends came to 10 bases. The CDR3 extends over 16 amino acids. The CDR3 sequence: CASSSPGFSGANVLTF. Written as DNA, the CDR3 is TGTGCCAGCAGTTCCCCAGGGTTCTCTGGGGCCAACGTCCTGACTTTC.

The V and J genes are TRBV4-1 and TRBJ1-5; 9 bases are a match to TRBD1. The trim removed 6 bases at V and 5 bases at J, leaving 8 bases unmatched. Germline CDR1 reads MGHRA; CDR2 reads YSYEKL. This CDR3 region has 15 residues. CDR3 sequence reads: CASSDSRTGDQPQHF. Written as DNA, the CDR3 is TGCGCCAGCAGTGACTCGAGGACAGGGGATCAGCCCCAGCATTTT.

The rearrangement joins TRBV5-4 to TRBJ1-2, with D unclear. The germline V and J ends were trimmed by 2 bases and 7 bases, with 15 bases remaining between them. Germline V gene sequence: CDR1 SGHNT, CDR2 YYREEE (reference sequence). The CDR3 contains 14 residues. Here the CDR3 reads CASSFGGGWSGYTF. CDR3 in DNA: TGTGCCAGCAGCTTTGGAGGAGGATGGTCTGGCTACACCTTC.

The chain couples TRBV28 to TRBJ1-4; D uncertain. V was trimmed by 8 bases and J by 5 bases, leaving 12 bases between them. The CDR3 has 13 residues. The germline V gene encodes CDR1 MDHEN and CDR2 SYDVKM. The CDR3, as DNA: TGTGCCAGCCGGGTCGCGGGCAATGAAAAACTGTTTTTT. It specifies CASRVAGNEKLFF.

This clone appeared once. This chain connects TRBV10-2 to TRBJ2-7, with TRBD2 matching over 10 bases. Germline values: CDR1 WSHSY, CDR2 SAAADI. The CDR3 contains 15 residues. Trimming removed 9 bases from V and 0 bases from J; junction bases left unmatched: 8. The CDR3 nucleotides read TGCGCCAGTCAAAGGGAGCGGGAGGGCTCCTACGAGCAGTACTTC. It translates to CASQREREGSYEQYF.

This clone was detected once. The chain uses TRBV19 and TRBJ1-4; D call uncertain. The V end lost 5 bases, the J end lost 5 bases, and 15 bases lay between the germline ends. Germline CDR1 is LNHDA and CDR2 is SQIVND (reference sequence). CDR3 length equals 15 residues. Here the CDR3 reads CASSRIGDQNEKLFF. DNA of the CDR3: TGTGCCAGTAGTCGCATCGGGGATCAAAATGAAAAACTGTTTTTT.

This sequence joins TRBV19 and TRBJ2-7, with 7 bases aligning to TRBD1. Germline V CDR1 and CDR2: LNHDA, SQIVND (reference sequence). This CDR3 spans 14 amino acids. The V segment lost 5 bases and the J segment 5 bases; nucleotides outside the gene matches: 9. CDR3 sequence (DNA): TGTGCCAGTAGTCCAAACGACAGGGTGCACGAGCAGTACTTC. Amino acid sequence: CASSPNDRVHEQYF.

CDR3 in amino acids: CATRAGAPRDEQYF. DNA of the CDR3: TGTGCCACCCGAGCGGGAGCGCCTAGGGACGAGCAGTACTTC. The chain links TRBV27 to TRBJ2-7, with 8 nucleotides matching TRBD2. V dropped 10 bases and J dropped 5; count of bases not matched to a gene: 13. Germline V gives CDR1 MNHEY, CDR2 SMNVEV (reference sequence). This CDR3 has 14 amino acids.

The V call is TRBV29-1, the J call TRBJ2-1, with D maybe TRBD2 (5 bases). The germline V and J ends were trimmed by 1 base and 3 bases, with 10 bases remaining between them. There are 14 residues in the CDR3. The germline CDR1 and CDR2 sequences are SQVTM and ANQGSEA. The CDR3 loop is CSVEGVGIYNEQFF. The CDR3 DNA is TGCAGCGTTGAAGGGGTCGGGATCTACAATGAGCAGTTCTTC.

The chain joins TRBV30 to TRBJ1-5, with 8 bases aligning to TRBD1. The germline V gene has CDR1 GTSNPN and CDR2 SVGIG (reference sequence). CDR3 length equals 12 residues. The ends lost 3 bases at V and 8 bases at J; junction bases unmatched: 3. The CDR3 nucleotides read TGTGCCTGGAGCATACAGGGGGAGCCCCAGCATTTT. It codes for CAWSIQGEPQHF.

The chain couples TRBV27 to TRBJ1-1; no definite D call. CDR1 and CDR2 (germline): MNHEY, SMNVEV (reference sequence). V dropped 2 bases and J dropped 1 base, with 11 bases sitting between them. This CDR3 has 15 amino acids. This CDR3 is CASSLSQAPNTEAFF. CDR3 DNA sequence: TGTGCCAGCAGTTTAAGCCAGGCTCCGAACACTGAAGCTTTCTTT.

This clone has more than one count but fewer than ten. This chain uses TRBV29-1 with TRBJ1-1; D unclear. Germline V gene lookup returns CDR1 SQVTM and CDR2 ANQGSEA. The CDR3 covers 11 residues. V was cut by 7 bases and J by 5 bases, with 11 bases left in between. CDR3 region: CSAGGRTEAFF. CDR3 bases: TGCAGCGCCGGAGGGCGGACTGAAGCTTTCTTT.

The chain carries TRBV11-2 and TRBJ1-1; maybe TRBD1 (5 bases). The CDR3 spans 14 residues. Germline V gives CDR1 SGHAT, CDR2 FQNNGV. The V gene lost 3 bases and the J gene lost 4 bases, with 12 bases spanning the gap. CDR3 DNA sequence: TGTGCCAGCAGCTTGCGCAGGGTCGCCACTGAAGCTTTCTTT. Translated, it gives CASSLRRVATEAFF.